This T cell receptor (beta chain) was identified during a study of cytomegalovirus exposure and HLA in healthy donors. Whole-study findings and limits: There were 150 to 200 TCR beta chains listed as cytomegalovirus-associated. In vitro, a few CMV-associated chains proved specific for CMV antigens.

PCR was performed using 60 Vbeta and 13 Jbeta primers. Some clones are missing from TCRdb's copy, which holds only in-frame ones; the method was immunoSEQ multiplex PCR. This table holds about 190,000 clones. Per the germline V gene, CDR1 is MGHRA and CDR2 is YSYEKL. Trimming removed 1 base from V and 3 bases from J, with 13 bases in between. This CDR3 has 16 residues. The donors comprised healthy bone marrow donors. Details on this clone: Its antigen is currently unknown.

The chain has TRBV4-1 and TRBJ2-1; D is perhaps TRBD2 (8 bases). The sequence was obtained from a woman younger than 45 in good health and CMV-seropositive. The specimen was PBMCs. In nucleotides, the CDR3 is TGCGCCAGCAGCCAAGTCGGGAGGGGGCTCTACAATGAGCAGTTCTTC. It is translated as CASSQVGRGLYNEQFF.